A single sample gave rise to the 5 T cell receptor beta chains below, sequenced in a study of blood T cell repertoires in COVID-19. Produced via immunoSEQ multiplex PCR; TCRdb's table is partial and in-frame only. The data show around 110,000 clones, about nine tenths seen once. The sample consisted of peripheral blood. The receptors were gathered from a human donor with active COVID-19. The donor label of this sample is uncertain.

Comments on this clone: Other DNA sequences in the same sample also yield this CDR3. The chain employs TRBV6-5 and TRBJ2-7; a weak D match, TRBD1 (6 bases). This CDR3 spans 13 amino acids. The germline CDR1 and CDR2 sequences are MNHEY and SVGAGI. Trimming cost V 6 bases and J 2 bases, with 11 bases left between them. CDR3 bases: TGTGCCAGCAGCCCAGACAGGACCTACGAGCAGTACTTC. As protein: CASSPDRTYEQYF.

This clone appeared a single time. The rearrangement links TRBV5-6 to TRBJ1-6; D is possibly TRBD1 (6 bases). Trimming stripped 4 bases from V and 7 bases from J, with 18 bases between. This CDR3 region has 16 residues. The germline V gene has CDR1 SGHDT and CDR2 YYEEEE. CDR3 DNA sequence: TGTGCCAGCAGCATAGGGGGACGGCTTGGAAATTCACCCCTCCACTTT. This translates into CASSIGGRLGNSPLHF.

The chain employs TRBV5-1 and TRBJ2-7; 7 bases map to TRBD2. Germline CDR1 reads SGHRS; CDR2 reads YFSETQ. The CDR3 consists of 15 residues. V trimming: 2 bases; J trimming: 2 bases; junction bases outside the gene matches: 7. CDR3 sequence reads: CASSFGGGLTYEQYF. For the CDR3, the DNA is TGCGCCAGCAGCTTCGGCGGGGGACTTACCTACGAGCAGTACTTC.

A remark on this clone: The identical CDR3 is also encoded by other nucleotide sequences in the sample. V usage is TRBV5-1 and J usage is TRBJ1-4, with D unresolved. The CDR3 length is 14 residues. The germline gives CDR1 SGHRS, CDR2 YFSETQ. Deletions cut 0 bases from V and 0 bases from J, with 3 bases between. Here the CDR3 DNA reads TGCGCCAGCAGCTTGGACTCAACTAATGAAAAACTGTTTTTT. The encoded protein is CASSLDSTNEKLFF. Looking up the rest from reference TRBV5-1 and TRBJ1-4 gives the full variable domain: KAGVTQTPRYLIKTRGQQVTLSCSPISGHRSVSWYQQTPGQGLQFLFEYFSETQRNKGNFPGRFSGRQFSNSRSEMNVSTLELGDSALYLCASSLDSTNEKLFFGSGTQLSVL.

In nucleotides, the CDR3 is TGTGCCAGCAGTCCAGATCGCCCGCCTGGAAACACCATATATTTT. Its translation: CASSPDRPPGNTIYF. This chain uses TRBV25-1 with TRBJ1-3; D gene uncertain. The CDR3 sequence is 15 residues long. The V gene's germline CDR1 is MGHDK and CDR2 SYGVNS. V was shortened by 5 bases and J by 2 bases, with 13 bases between the two germline ends.